This is a list of T cell receptor beta chains from one sample in a study of blood T cell repertoires in COVID-19. Only in-frame clones appear in the TCRdb table, and some are missing; sequencing was by immunoSEQ multiplex PCR. The data hold roughly 330,000 clones, with around 82% observed a single time. Source material: peripheral blood. These receptor sequences come from a woman in her forties or fifties with acute or convalescent COVID-19. CDR3s include the opening cysteine and the closing phenylalanine or tryptophan.

CDR3aa: CASSLRLTPIYGYTF
v_gene: TRBV7-2

CDR3aa: CASSLMAGGNTGELFF
v_gene: TRBV5-1

CDR3aa: CASSTMTQASTDTQYF
v_gene: TRBV19

CDR3aa: CASSSDRDYNSPLHF
v_gene: TRBV28

CDR3aa: CASSPGGQETQYF
v_gene: TRBV7-9

CDR3aa: CASSQDSTGDSYEQYF
v_gene: TRBV4-3

CDR3aa: CASRGGTSGNEQFF
v_gene: TRBV2

CDR3aa: CASSIGQGGIVYGYTF
v_gene: TRBV19

CDR3aa: CASIWATEAFF
v_gene: TRBV6-6

CDR3aa: CASSLDIAGGNTGELFF
v_gene: TRBV7-2

CDR3aa: CAISEAPGQGAREGTEAFF
v_gene: TRBV10-3

CDR3aa: CAGRGSSMNTEAFF
v_gene: TRBV2

CDR3aa: CASSGRTSDQYEQYF
v_gene: TRBV25-1

CDR3aa: CASSKAMGGQVIGNTIYF
v_gene: TRBV21-1

CDR3aa: CASRPGTVNYGYTF
v_gene: TRBV3-1/TRBV3-2

CDR3aa: CATGDVSANYGYTF
v_gene: TRBV19

CDR3aa: CASSQDPGQGPEKLFF
v_gene: TRBV5-4